This TCR beta chain derives from a study of blood T cell repertoires in COVID-19. The overall study: COVID-19 samples, acute and convalescent, were from the United States, Italy and Spain.

In the original analysis: Reference gene primer amplification gave estimated nucleated cell counts. Profiling relied on immunoSEQ multiplex PCR, and the TCRdb table lists in-frame clones only, not all of them. V and J calls and clone size are as listed in that table; D and trimming were resolved from the DNA. The table lists 100,000 to 150,000 clones, about 89% of them singletons. The sample holds one count of this clone. Germline loops: CDR1 SGDLS, CDR2 YYNGEE. The germline V and J ends were trimmed by 1 base and 3 bases, with 11 bases remaining between them. The CDR3 spans 14 residues. The genes are TRBV9 and TRBJ2-7, with D tentatively TRBD2 (6 bases). The material sequenced was peripheral blood. The receptor comes from a woman between 65 and 79 years old with COVID-19, enrolled during active disease. This CDR3 reads CASSVRDGGYEQYF. For the CDR3, the DNA is TGTGCCAGCAGCGTAAGGGACGGGGGCTACGAGCAGTACTTC.